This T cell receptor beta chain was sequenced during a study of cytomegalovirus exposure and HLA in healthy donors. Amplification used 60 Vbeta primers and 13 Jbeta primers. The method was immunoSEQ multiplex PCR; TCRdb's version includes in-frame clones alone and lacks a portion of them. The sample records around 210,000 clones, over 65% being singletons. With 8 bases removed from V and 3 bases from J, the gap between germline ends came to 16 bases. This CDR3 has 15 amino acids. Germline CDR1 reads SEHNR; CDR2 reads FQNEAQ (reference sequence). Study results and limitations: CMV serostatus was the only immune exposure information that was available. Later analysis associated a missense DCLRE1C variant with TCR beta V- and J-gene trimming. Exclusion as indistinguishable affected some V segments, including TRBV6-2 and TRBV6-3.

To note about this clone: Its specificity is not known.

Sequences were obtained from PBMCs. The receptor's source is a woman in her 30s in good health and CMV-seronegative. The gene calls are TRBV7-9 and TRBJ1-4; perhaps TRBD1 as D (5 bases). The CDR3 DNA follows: TGTGCCAGCTCACTCTACAGGCTGGCTAATGAAAAACTGTTTTTT. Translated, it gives CASSLYRLANEKLFF.